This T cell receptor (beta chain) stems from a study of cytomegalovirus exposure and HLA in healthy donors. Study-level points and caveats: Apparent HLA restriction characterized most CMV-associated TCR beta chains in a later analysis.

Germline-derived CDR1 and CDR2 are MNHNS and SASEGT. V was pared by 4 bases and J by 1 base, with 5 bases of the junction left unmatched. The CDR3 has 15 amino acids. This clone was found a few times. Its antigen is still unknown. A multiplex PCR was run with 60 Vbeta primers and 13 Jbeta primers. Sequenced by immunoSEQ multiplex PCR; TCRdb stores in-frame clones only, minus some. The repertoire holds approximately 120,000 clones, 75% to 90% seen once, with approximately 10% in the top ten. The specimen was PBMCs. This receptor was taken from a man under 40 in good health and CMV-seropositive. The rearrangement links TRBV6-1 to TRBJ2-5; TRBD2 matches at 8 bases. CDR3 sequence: CASSVVAGSQETQYF. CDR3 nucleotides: TGTGCCAGCAGTGTGGTAGCGGGGAGCCAAGAGACCCAGTACTTC.